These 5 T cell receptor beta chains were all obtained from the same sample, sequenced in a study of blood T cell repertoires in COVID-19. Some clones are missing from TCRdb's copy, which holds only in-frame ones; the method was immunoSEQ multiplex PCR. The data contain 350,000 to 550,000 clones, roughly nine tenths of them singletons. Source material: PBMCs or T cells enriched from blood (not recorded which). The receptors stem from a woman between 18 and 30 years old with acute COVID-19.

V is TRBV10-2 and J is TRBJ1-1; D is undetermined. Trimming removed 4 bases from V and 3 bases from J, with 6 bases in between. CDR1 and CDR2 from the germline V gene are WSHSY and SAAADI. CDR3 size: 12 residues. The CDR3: CASSVSDTEAFF. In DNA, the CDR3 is TGCGCCAGCAGTGTTTCAGACACTGAAGCTTTCTTT.

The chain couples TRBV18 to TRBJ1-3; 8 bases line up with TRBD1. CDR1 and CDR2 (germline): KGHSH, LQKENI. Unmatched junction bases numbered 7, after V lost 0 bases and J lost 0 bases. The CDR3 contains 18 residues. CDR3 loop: CASSPPRTGSVSGNTIYF. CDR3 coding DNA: TGTGCCAGCTCACCACCGAGGACAGGGTCCGTCTCTGGAAACACCATATATTTT.

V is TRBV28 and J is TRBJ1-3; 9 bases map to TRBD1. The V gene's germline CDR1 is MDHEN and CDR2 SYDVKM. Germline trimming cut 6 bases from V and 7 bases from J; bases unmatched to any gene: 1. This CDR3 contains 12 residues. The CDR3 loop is CASRDRGNTIYF. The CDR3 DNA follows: TGTGCCAGCAGAGACAGGGGGAACACCATATATTTT. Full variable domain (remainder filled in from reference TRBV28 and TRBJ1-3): DVKVTQSSRYLVKRTGEKVFLECVQDMDHENMFWYRQDPGLGLRLIYFSYDVKMKEKGDIPEGYSVSREKKERFSLILESASTNQTSMYLCASRDRGNTIYFGEGSWLTVV.

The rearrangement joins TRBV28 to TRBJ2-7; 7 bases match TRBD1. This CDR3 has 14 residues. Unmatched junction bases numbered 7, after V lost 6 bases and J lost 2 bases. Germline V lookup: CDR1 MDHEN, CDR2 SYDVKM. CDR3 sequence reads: CASSSPQGAYEQYF. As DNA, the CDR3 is TGTGCCAGCAGCTCTCCCCAGGGGGCCTACGAGCAGTACTTC.

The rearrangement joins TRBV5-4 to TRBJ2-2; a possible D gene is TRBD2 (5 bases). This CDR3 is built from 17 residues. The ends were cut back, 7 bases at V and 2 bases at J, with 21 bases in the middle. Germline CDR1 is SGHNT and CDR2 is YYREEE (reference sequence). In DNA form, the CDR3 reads TGTGCCAGCGGTTCACCTCTAGCTGGTTCTAACACCGGGGAGCTGTTTTTT. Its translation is CASGSPLAGSNTGELFF. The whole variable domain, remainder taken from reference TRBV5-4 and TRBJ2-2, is ETGVTQSPTHLIKTRGQQVTLRCSSQSGHNTVSWYQQALGQGPQFIFQYYREEENGRGNFPPRFSGLQFPNYSSELNVNALELDDSALYLCASGSPLAGSNTGELFFGEGSRLTVL.